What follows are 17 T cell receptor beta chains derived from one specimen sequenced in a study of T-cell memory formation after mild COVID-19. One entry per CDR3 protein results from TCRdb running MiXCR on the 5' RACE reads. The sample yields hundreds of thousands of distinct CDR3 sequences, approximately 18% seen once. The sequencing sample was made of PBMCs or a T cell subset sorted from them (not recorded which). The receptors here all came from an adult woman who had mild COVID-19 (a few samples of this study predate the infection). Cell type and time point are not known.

The CDR3 coding sequence is TGCGCCAGCAGCCTAACTCCAGGGGGGGCGGACTACGAGCAGTACTTC. Translating it yields CASSLTPGGADYEQYF. The chain combines TRBV4-1 with TRBJ2-7, with D possibly called TRBD1 or TRBD2 (7 bases each). Looked up from germline, CDR1 is MGHRA and CDR2 is YSYEKL. There are 16 residues in the CDR3. Trimming pared 4 bases from V and 3 bases from J, leaving 19 bases between.

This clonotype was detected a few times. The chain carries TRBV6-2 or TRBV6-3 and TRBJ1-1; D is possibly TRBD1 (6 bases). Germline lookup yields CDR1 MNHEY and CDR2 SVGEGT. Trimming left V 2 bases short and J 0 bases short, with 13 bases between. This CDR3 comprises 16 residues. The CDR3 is CASSYAPDRLNTEAFF. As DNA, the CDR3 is TGTGCCAGCAGTTACGCCCCCGACAGGCTGAACACTGAAGCTTTCTTT.

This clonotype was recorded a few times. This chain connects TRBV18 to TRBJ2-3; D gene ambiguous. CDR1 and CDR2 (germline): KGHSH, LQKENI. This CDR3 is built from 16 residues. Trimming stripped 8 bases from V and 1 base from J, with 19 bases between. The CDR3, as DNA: TGTGCCAGCACCGACCCAGTGGGCAGCCGCACAGATACGCAGTATTTT. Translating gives CASTDPVGSRTDTQYF.

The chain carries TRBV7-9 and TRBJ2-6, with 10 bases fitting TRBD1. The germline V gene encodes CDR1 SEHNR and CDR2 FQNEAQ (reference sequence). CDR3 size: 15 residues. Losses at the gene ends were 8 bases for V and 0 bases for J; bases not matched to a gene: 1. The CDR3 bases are TGTGCCAGCCGACAGGGGGCCTCTGGGGCCAACGTCCTGACTTTC. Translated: CASRQGASGANVLTF.

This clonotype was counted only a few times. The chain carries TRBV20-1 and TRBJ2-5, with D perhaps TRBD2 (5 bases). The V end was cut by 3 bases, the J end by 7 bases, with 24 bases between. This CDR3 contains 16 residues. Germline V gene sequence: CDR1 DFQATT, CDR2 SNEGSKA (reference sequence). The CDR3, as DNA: TGCAGTGCTAGGAACCGAACCTTTCGGGGATCCGGGACCCAGTACTTC. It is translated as CSARNRTFRGSGTQYF.

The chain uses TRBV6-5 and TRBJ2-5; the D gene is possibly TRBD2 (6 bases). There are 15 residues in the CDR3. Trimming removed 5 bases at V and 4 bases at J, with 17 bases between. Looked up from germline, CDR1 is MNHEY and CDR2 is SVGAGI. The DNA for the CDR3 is TGTGCCAGCAGTCCAGCCGCGGGGACCCGAGAGACCCAGTACTTC. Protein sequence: CASSPAAGTRETQYF.

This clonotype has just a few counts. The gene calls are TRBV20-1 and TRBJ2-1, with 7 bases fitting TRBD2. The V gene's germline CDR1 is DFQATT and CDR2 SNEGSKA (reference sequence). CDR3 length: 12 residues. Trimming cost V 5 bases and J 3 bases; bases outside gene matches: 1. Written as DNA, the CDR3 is TGCAGTGCTCGGGACTACTACAATGAGCAGTTCTTC. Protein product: CSARDYYNEQFF.

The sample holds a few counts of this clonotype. The CDR3 loop reads CASSQERHSSSYNEQFF. In DNA form, the CDR3 reads TGCGCCAGCAGCCAAGAAAGGCATTCCAGCTCCTACAATGAGCAGTTCTTC. This sequence joins TRBV4-3 and TRBJ2-1; D unclear. Germline CDR1 is LGHNA and CDR2 is YSLEER. The CDR3 length is 17 residues. Between the trimmed V and J ends, which lost 0 bases and 0 bases, there was a span of 12 bases.

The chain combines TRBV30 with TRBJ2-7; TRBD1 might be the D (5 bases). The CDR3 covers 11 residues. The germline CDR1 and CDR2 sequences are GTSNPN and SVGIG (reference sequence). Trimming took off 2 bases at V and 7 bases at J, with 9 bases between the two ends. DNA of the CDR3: TGTGCCTGGAGTCCAGGGATGGAGCAGTACTTC. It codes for CAWSPGMEQYF.

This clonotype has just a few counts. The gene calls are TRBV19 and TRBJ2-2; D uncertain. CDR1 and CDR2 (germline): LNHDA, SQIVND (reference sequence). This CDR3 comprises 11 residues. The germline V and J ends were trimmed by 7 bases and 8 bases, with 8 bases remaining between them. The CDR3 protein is CASKTRGELFF. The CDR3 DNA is TGTGCCAGTAAAACGAGAGGGGAGCTGTTTTTT. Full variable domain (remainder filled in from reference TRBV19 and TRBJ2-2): DGGITQSPKYLFRKEGQNVTLSCEQNLNHDAMYWYRQDPGQGLRLIYYSQIVNDFQKGDIAEGYSVSREKKESFPLTVTSAQKNPTAFYLCASKTRGELFFGEGSRLTVL.

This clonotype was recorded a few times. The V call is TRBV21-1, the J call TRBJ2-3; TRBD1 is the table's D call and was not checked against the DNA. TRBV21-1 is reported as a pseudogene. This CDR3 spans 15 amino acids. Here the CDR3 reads CASGGAQVQSDTQYF. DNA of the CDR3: TGTGCCAGCGGGGGTGCGCAGGTACAGTCAGATACGCAGTATTTT.

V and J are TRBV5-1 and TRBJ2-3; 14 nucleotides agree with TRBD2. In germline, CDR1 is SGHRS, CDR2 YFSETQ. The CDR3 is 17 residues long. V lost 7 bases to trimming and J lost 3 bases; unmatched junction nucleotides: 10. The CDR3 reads CASQGQRTSGRTDTQYF. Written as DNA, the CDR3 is TGCGCCAGCCAAGGCCAGAGGACTAGCGGGAGGACAGATACGCAGTATTTT.

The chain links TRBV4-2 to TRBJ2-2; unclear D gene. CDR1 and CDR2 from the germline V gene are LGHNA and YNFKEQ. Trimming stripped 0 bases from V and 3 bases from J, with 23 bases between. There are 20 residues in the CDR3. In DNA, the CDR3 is TGTGCCAGCAGCCAAGACCACAGCGCCCGGTTTCGCCCTTACACCGGGGAGCTGTTTTTT. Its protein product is CASSQDHSARFRPYTGELFF.

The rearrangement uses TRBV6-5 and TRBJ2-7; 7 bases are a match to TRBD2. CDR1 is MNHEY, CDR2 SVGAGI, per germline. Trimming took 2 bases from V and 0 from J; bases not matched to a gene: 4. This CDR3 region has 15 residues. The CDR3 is CASSYHRGGSYEQYF. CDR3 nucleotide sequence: TGTGCCAGCAGTTACCACCGCGGGGGCTCCTACGAGCAGTACTTC.

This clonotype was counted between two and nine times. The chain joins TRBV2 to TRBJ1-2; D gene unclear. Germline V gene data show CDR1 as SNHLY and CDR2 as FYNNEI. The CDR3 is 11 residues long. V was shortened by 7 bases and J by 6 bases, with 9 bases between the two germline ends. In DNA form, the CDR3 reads TGTGCCAGCACCACAGCCCATGGCTACACCTTC. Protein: CASTTAHGYTF.

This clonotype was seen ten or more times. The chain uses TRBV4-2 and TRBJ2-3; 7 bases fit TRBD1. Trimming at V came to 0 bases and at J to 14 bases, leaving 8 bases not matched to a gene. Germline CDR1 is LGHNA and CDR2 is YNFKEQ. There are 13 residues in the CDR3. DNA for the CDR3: TGTGCCAGCAGCCAAGATGAAAGGGGGCGGATGTATTTT. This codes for CASSQDERGRMYF.

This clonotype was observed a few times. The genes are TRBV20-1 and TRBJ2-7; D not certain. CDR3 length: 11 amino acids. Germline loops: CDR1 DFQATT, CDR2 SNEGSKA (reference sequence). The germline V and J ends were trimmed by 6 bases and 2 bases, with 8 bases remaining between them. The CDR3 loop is CSARDTYEQYF. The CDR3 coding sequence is TGCAGTGCCCGCGACACCTACGAGCAGTACTTC.